Below are 19 T cell receptor beta chains sequenced from a single sample in a study of siplizumab effects on memory and regulatory T cells. Profiling relied on immunoSEQ multiplex PCR, and the TCRdb table lists in-frame clones only, not all of them. In the table there are more than 95,000 clones, approximately 94% of which are singletons. The sequencing input was non-Treg CD4+ T cells sorted from blood. All receptors come from a human donor in good health.

This clone was seen only once. The V and J genes are TRBV7-2 and TRBJ1-2; possibly TRBD1 for D (5 bases). Trimming took off 2 bases at V and 10 bases at J, with 11 bases between the two ends. Germline-derived CDR1 and CDR2 are SGHTA and FQGNSA. CDR3 length: 12 amino acids. Written as DNA, the CDR3 is TGTGCCAGCAGCTTACAGGGTTGGGACTACACCTTC. This translates into CASSLQGWDYTF.

The V call is TRBV28, the J call TRBJ1-2; tentative D call: TRBD1 (5 bases). Per germline, CDR1 MDHEN and CDR2 SYDVKM. CDR3 length: 16 amino acids. With 7 bases removed from V and 2 bases from J, the gap between germline ends came to 20 bases. The CDR3 coding sequence is TGTGCCAGCACTGGGGGGGAGGTGGAAGGGAACTATGGCTACACCTTC. Translating it yields CASTGGEVEGNYGYTF.

The chain has TRBV5-1 and TRBJ2-6; D is ambiguous. The CDR3 runs to 17 residues. The V gene's germline CDR1 is SGHRS and CDR2 YFSETQ. V was clipped by 0 bases and J by 0 bases, with 10 bases between them. CDR3 sequence: CASSLGHVYSGANVLTF. CDR3 in DNA: TGCGCCAGCAGCTTGGGGCACGTATACTCTGGGGCCAACGTCCTGACTTTC.

This chain joins TRBV5-1 and TRBJ1-4; TRBD1 aligns across 8 bases. V dropped 5 bases and J dropped 8; count of bases not matched to a gene: 5. The CDR3 contains 13 residues. Germline V lookup: CDR1 SGHRS, CDR2 YFSETQ. CDR3 bases: TGCGCCAGCAGGGACAGGGAAGGAGAAAAACTGTTTTTT. Its protein is CASRDREGEKLFF.

This clone was counted a single time. The same CDR3 also results from other DNA sequences found in this sample. This chain joins TRBV18 and TRBJ1-1; no clear D gene. This CDR3 has 13 residues. The ends were cut back, 2 bases at V and 1 base at J, with 5 bases in the middle. The germline gives CDR1 KGHSH, CDR2 LQKENI. In DNA form, the CDR3 reads TGTGCCAGCTCACCAGGGCAGAACACTGAAGCTTTCTTT. The encoded protein is CASSPGQNTEAFF.

This sequence joins TRBV6-6 and TRBJ1-2; D is unresolved. The CDR3 runs 13 residues. Germline CDR1 reads MNHNY; CDR2 reads SVGAGI (reference sequence). V lost 0 bases and J lost 7, with 9 bases in between. CDR3 sequence: CASSYSAGRGYTF. The CDR3 DNA is TGTGCCAGCAGTTACTCGGCAGGTCGTGGCTACACCTTC.

The chain joins TRBV9 to TRBJ1-3, with D maybe TRBD1 (5 bases). Looked up from germline, CDR1 is SGDLS and CDR2 is YYNGEE. This CDR3 region has 17 residues. The ends were cut back, 0 bases at V and 0 bases at J, with 13 bases in the middle. The chain's CDR3 is CASSVGGPTLSGNTIYF. The CDR3 bases are TGTGCCAGCAGCGTAGGGGGACCGACGCTCTCTGGAAACACCATATATTTT.

This clone showed up just once. The chain combines TRBV18 with TRBJ1-1; D possibly corresponds to TRBD1 (5 bases). V was clipped by 3 bases and J by 1 base, with 9 bases between them. Germline V gene sequence: CDR1 KGHSH, CDR2 LQKENI. The CDR3 is 14 amino acids. The CDR3 DNA reads as TGTGCCAGCTCACCGGGCCAGGGGAACACTGAAGCTTTCTTT. Protein product: CASSPGQGNTEAFF.

V gene TRBV7-8 combines with J gene TRBJ1-5; D possibly corresponds to TRBD1 (5 bases). Trimming pared 0 bases from V and 1 base from J, leaving 7 bases between. Germline lookup yields CDR1 SGHVS and CDR2 FQNEAQ. CDR3 length: 15 residues. Written as DNA, the CDR3 is TGTGCCAGCAGCTTAGCGGGGGAAAGCAATCAGCCCCAGCATTTT. Its protein is CASSLAGESNQPQHF. The full variable domain, completed using reference TRBV7-8 and TRBJ1-5, is GAGVSQSPRYKVAKRGQDVALRCDPISGHVSLFWYQQALGQGPEFLTYFQNEAQLDKSGLPSDRFFAERPEGSVSTLKIQRTQQEDSAVYLCASSLAGESNQPQHFGDGTRLSIL.

V is TRBV6-6 and J is TRBJ1-3; a weak D match, TRBD1 (5 bases). The V end was cut by 8 bases, the J end by 5 bases, with 13 bases between. The germline V gene has CDR1 MNHNY and CDR2 SVGAGI (reference sequence). The CDR3 extends over 13 amino acids. CDR3 sequence (DNA): TGTGCCAGCGCAGGGTTTCTTCGAAACACCATATATTTT. Amino acids: CASAGFLRNTIYF.

The CDR3 DNA reads as TGTGCCAGCAGCTTAGGCCCCCGGGGCCGCTACGAGCAGTACTTC. Its protein product is CASSLGPRGRYEQYF. This rearrangement joins TRBV13 to TRBJ2-7; the D call may be TRBD1 or TRBD2 (5 bases each). Germline CDR1 and CDR2: PRHDT and FYEKMQ (reference sequence). The length of the CDR3 is 15 residues. V was shortened by 0 bases and J by 3 bases, with 12 bases between the two germline ends.

This clone was counted a few times. The chain uses TRBV12-5 and TRBJ1-5; D gene ambiguous. The germline V gene encodes CDR1 LGHNT and CDR2 FRNRAP. Trimming stripped 6 bases from V and 7 bases from J, with 1 base between. The CDR3 length is 9 residues. CDR3 sequence: CASGQPQHF. CDR3 DNA sequence: TGTGCTAGTGGCCAGCCCCAGCATTTT.

The rearrangement uses TRBV30 and TRBJ2-3; no reliable D call. The germline V gene has CDR1 GTSNPN and CDR2 SVGIG (reference sequence). The CDR3 totals 15 residues. Between the trimmed V and J ends, which lost 0 bases and 2 bases, there was a span of 12 bases. CDR3 nucleotides: TGTGCCTGGAGTGTACTGGTGGCTTACACAGATACGCAGTATTTT. It is translated as CAWSVLVAYTDTQYF. The complete variable domain, with remaining parts taken from reference TRBV30 and TRBJ2-3, reads SQTIHQWPATLVQPVGSPLSLECTVEGTSNPNLYWYRQAAGRGLQLLFYSVGIGQISSEVPQNLSASRPQDRQFILSSKKLLLSDSGFYLCAWSVLVAYTDTQYFGPGTRLTVL.

The genes are TRBV7-2 and TRBJ2-7; D not certain. The V and J ends lost 6 bases and 1 base respectively, with 13 bases between them. Per germline, CDR1 SGHTA and CDR2 FQGNSA. CDR3 length: 14 residues. The CDR3 DNA reads as TGTGCCAGCAGGAGAGATCAAGGTTCCTACGAGCAGTACTTC. This codes for CASRRDQGSYEQYF.

The chain is built from TRBV5-6 and TRBJ2-3, with TRBD2 matching 10 bases. Germline V lookup: CDR1 SGHDT, CDR2 YYEEEE. The CDR3 is 15 residues long. Trimming cost V 1 base and J 7 bases; bases outside gene matches: 6. The CDR3 protein is CASSLTAGGPNTQYF. For the CDR3, the DNA is TGTGCCAGCAGCTTGACAGCGGGGGGGCCAAATACGCAGTATTTT.

The chain carries TRBV15 and TRBJ1-2; D may be TRBD1 (6 bases). Trimming left V 0 bases short and J 4 bases short, with 9 bases between. Germline CDR1 LNHNV, CDR2 YYDKDF (reference sequence). The CDR3 consists of 14 residues. CDR3 DNA sequence: TGTGCCACCAGCAGAGATGTACAGGGCTATGGCTACACCTTC. As protein: CATSRDVQGYGYTF.

The rearrangement joins TRBV9 to TRBJ1-5; no clear D gene. The germline gives CDR1 SGDLS, CDR2 YYNGEE. V was clipped by 3 bases and J by 0 bases, with 10 bases between them. The CDR3 has 15 amino acids. The CDR3 region has the DNA TGTGCCAGCAGCGCCGACGGCCATAGCAATCAGCCCCAGCATTTT. As protein: CASSADGHSNQPQHF.

The J gene is TRBJ2-7, the V gene TRBV6-5; D is ambiguous. The CDR3 is made up of 14 amino acids. The germline CDR1 and CDR2 sequences are MNHEY and SVGAGI. Trimming stripped 2 bases from V and 0 bases from J, with 8 bases between. The CDR3 DNA sequence: TGTGCCAGCAGTTACCAGCGCAACTCCTACGAGCAGTACTTC. As protein: CASSYQRNSYEQYF.

V usage is TRBV5-1 and J usage is TRBJ2-7; TRBD2 matches 7 bases. The CDR3 consists of 13 residues. CDR1 and CDR2 (germline): SGHRS, YFSETQ. V dropped 0 bases and J dropped 6; count of bases not matched to a gene: 3. The CDR3 coding sequence is TGCGCCAGCAGCTTGGCCACGGGGGGCGAGCAGTACTTC. Encoded protein: CASSLATGGEQYF.